This T cell receptor (beta chain) is from a study of human T cells and chemical hapten exposure. Whole-study context: Readings were taken at 6 days from patch tests that had applied 0.01% DPC to the upper back.

This clonotype was seen a few times. CDR3 length: 12 amino acids. Germline V gene lookup returns CDR1 MGHRA and CDR2 YSYEKL. Deletions cut 0 bases from V and 14 bases from J, with 10 bases between. Sample time point: pre-sensitization, week 0. Treatment of the sample: therapeutic diphenylcyclopropenone sensitization with weekly scalp DPC. In the library, unique molecular identifiers were attached to individual cDNA molecules. TCRdb redid the calling of the RACE reads with MiXCR, one entry per CDR3 protein. The profile shows some 400,000 distinct CDR3 sequences, 5% to 6.5% of them singletons. This chain connects TRBV4-1 to TRBJ1-4; D not resolved. Sequenced here: whole blood, sampled in connection with sensitization to the hapten diphenylcyclopropenone (DPC). The sequence derives from a woman aged 50 to 60 with alopecia areata. Some clones in this sample may be carry-over from other donors' samples. The chain's CDR3 is CASSQETRKLFF. The CDR3 DNA is TGCGCCAGCAGCCAAGAAACGAGGAAGCTGTTTTTT.